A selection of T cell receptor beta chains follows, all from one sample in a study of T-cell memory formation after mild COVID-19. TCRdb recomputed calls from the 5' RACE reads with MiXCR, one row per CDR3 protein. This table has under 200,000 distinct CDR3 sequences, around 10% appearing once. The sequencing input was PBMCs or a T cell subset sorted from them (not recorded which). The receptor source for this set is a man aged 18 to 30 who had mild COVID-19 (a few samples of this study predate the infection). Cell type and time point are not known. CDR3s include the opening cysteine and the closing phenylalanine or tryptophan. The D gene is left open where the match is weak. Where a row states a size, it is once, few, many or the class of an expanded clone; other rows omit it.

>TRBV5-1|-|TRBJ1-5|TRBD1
CASSLDAGGDQPQHF
TGCGCCAGCAGCTTGGACGCAGGGGGAGATCAGCCCCAGCATTTT
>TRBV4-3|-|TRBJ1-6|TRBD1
CASSPKPGQDNSPLHF
TGCGCCAGCAGCCCCAAACCGGGACAGGATAATTCACCCCTCCACTTT
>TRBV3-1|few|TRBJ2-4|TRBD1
CASSQEGQGNIQYF
TGTGCCAGCAGCCAAGAGGGACAGGGAAACATTCAGTACTTC
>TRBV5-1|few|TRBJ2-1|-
CASSLVVGLSGGEQFF
TGCGCCAGCAGCTTGGTTGTGGGACTCTCCGGGGGTGAGCAGTTCTTC
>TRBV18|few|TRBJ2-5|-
CASSRGTGLGETQYF
TGTGCCAGCTCACGCGGAACAGGGTTAGGCGAGACCCAGTACTTC
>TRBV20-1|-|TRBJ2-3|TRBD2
CSARKEIAGGDTDTQYF
TGCAGTGCTAGAAAGGAAATAGCGGGGGGGGACACAGATACGCAGTATTTT
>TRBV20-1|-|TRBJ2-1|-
CSARYPAGNEQFF
TGCAGTGCTAGGTATCCCGCGGGGAATGAGCAGTTCTTC
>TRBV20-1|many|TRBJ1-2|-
CSAAEITARYTF
TGCAGTGCTGCCGAGATTACGGCACGCTACACCTTC
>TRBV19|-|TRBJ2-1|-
CASRIRGLNNEQFF
TGTGCCAGTCGGATCCGGGGACTGAACAATGAGCAGTTCTTC
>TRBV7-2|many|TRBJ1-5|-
CASSLGRGNQPQHF
TGTGCCAGCAGCTTAGGCAGGGGCAATCAGCCCCAGCATTTT
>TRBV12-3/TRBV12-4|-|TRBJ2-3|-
CASSFRTGTDTQYF
TGTGCCAGCAGTTTCCGGACGGGCACAGATACGCAGTATTTT
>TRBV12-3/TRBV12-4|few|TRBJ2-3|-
CASSWGFPAGDTQYF
TGTGCCAGCAGTTGGGGCTTCCCGGCGGGAGATACGCAGTATTTT
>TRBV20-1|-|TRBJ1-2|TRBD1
CSARAEDRDDGYTF
TGCAGTGCTAGAGCCGAGGACAGGGACGATGGCTACACCTTC
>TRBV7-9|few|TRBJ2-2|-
CASSFIRELFF
TGTGCCAGCAGCTTTATACGGGAGCTGTTTTTT
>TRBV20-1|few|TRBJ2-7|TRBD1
CSARDPGQLHEQYF
TGCAGTGCTAGAGATCCGGGACAGCTCCACGAGCAGTACTTC
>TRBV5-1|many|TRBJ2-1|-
CASSLAMGTYNEQFF
TGCGCCAGCAGCTTGGCCATGGGGACCTACAATGAGCAGTTCTTC
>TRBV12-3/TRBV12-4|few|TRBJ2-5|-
CASRRTRQETQYF
TGTGCCAGCAGAAGGACACGCCAAGAGACCCAGTACTTC
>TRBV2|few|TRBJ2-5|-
CASSEGLKETQYF
TGTGCCAGCAGTGAAGGGCTTAAAGAGACCCAGTACTTC
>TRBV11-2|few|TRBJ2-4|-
CASSFLPDENIQYF
TGTGCCAGCAGCTTTCTTCCGGATGAAAACATTCAGTACTTC
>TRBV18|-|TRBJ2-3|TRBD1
CASLTGGSRSDTQYF
TGTGCCAGCTTGACAGGGGGCTCTCGGTCAGATACGCAGTATTTT
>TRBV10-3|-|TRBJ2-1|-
CAINIPRGYNEQFF
TGTGCCATCAATATCCCTCGGGGGTACAATGAGCAGTTCTTC
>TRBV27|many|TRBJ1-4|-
CASSLSWGLNEKLFF
TGTGCCAGCAGTTTATCGTGGGGACTCAATGAAAAACTGTTTTTT
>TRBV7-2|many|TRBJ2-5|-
CASSPTFGGGSRETQYF
TGTGCCAGCAGCCCAACCTTTGGGGGGGGCAGTAGAGAGACCCAGTACTTC
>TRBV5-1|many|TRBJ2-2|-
CASSLLGVNTGELFF
TGCGCCAGCAGCTTGCTAGGGGTGAACACCGGGGAGCTGTTTTTT
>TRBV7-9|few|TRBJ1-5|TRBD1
CASSLGSGGTDNQPQHF
TGTGCCAGCAGCTTAGGATCTGGCGGGACAGACAATCAGCCCCAGCATTTT
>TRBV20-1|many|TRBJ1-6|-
CSARPLGKEDSPLHF
TGCAGTGCTAGACCCCTGGGTAAGGAGGACTCACCCCTCCACTTT
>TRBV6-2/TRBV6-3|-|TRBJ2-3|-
CASLERRGVPDTQYF
TGTGCCAGCCTCGAGAGAAGGGGGGTTCCAGATACGCAGTATTTT
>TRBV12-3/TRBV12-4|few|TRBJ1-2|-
CASSEQGLNYGYTF
TGTGCCAGCAGCGAACAGGGTTTGAACTATGGCTACACCTTC
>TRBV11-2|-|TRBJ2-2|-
CASSFPRWGRAVMNTGELFF
TGTGCCAGCAGCTTCCCCCGTTGGGGAAGGGCAGTAATGAACACCGGGGAGCTGTTTTTT
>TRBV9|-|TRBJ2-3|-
CASSVAGQNTQYF
TGTGCCAGCAGCGTAGCCGGGCAGAATACGCAGTATTTT
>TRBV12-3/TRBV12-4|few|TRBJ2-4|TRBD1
CASSLPGQNIQYF
TGTGCCAGCAGTCTCCCGGGACAGAACATTCAGTACTTC
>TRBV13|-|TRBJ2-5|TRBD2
CASSGPGRAQETQYF
TGTGCCAGCAGCGGCCCAGGGAGGGCCCAAGAGACCCAGTACTTC
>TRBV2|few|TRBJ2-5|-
CASSVSLAIETQYF
TGTGCCAGCAGTGTTAGTCTAGCCATAGAGACCCAGTACTTC
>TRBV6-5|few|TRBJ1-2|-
CATGGAQGYGYTF
TGTGCCACTGGGGGGGCCCAGGGCTATGGCTACACCTTC
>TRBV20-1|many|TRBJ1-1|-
CSANQPLEVNTEAFF
TGCAGTGCTAATCAACCCCTAGAGGTGAACACTGAAGCTTTCTTT
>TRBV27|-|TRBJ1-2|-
CASKHGYTF
TGTGCCAGCAAACATGGCTACACCTTC
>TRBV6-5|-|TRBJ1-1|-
CASSSRRGGLIKAFF
TGTGCCAGCAGCTCTAGGAGAGGTGGGTTAATTAAAGCTTTCTTT
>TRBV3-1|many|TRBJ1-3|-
CASGGGGNTIYF
TGTGCCAGCGGAGGGGGTGGAAACACCATATATTTT
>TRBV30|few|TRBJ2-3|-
CAWSGRGGDTQYF
TGTGCCTGGAGTGGACGGGGCGGAGATACGCAGTATTTT
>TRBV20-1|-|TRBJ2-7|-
CSAPDRSGGEQYF
TGCAGTGCCCCCGACAGGTCGGGGGGCGAGCAGTACTTC
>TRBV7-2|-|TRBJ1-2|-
CASSLGQGSGYTF
TGTGCCAGCAGCTTAGGTCAGGGAAGTGGCTACACCTTC
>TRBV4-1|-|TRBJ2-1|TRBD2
CASSQAVRGAGEQFF
TGCGCCAGCAGCCAAGCGGTGCGGGGGGCGGGTGAGCAGTTCTTC